The 29 T cell receptor beta chains listed next were all sequenced from one sample in a study of CD4 T cells in relation to SARS-CoV-2 and coronaviruses. Profiling relied on immunoSEQ multiplex PCR, and the TCRdb table lists in-frame clones only, not all of them. The table shows 35,000 to 40,000 clones, with 80% to 90% occurring only once. The specimen sequenced was memory CD4+ T cells from PBMCs. Every receptor here comes from an adult with COVID-19.

This clone was seen a single time. This CDR3 reads CASSLVRETQYF. The CDR3 DNA sequence: TGTGCCAGCAGCTTAGTGCGGGAGACCCAGTACTTC. This chain joins TRBV11-2 and TRBJ2-5; unclear D gene. V was clipped by 1 base and J by 5 bases, with 5 bases between them. Germline V gene sequence: CDR1 SGHAT, CDR2 FQNNGV. The CDR3 is 12 residues long.

The chain is built from TRBV10-1 and TRBJ2-7; D perhaps matches TRBD1 (6 bases). The V gene lost 0 bases and the J gene lost 1 base, with 16 bases spanning the gap. Germline loops: CDR1 WNHNN, CDR2 SYGVQD (reference sequence). This CDR3 spans 17 amino acids. The CDR3 loop reads CASSESRVDRRSYEQYF. Here the CDR3 DNA reads TGCGCCAGCAGTGAGTCCAGGGTCGACAGGAGATCCTACGAGCAGTACTTC.

The chain employs TRBV18 and TRBJ2-1, with 8 bases identical to TRBD2. CDR1 and CDR2 from the germline V gene are KGHSH and LQKENI. This CDR3 is 15 amino acids long. V shed 3 bases, J shed 9 bases, and the junction held 10 bases outside the gene matches. Written as DNA, the CDR3 is TGTGCCAGCTCACCTCAAGAGACTAGCGTAACTGAGCAGTTCTTC. Residues: CASSPQETSVTEQFF.

This clone was detected only a few times. This chain links TRBV3-1 (or the pseudogene TRBV3-2) with TRBJ1-2, with D possibly being TRBD1 (5 bases). The CDR3 length is 14 residues. Trimming left V 7 bases short and J 2 bases short, with 14 bases between. Germline values: CDR1 LGHDT, CDR2 YNNKEL (reference sequence). This CDR3 is CASNPTTANYGYTF. The CDR3 region has the DNA TGTGCCAGCAACCCTACGACAGCGAACTATGGCTACACCTTC.

The chain is built from TRBV12-3 or TRBV12-4 and TRBJ1-2; no clear D. With 2 bases removed from V and 5 bases from J, the gap between germline ends came to 9 bases. This CDR3 region has 13 residues. The CDR3 coding sequence is TGTGCCAGCAGTTTACGACGCCAGTATGGCTACACCTTC. The encoded protein is CASSLRRQYGYTF.

The rearrangement joins TRBV28 to TRBJ2-7; possible D gene TRBD2, 6 bases. The V gene lost 1 base and the J gene lost 5 bases, with 15 bases spanning the gap. The CDR3 extends over 15 amino acids. Germline CDR1 MDHEN, CDR2 SYDVKM. CDR3 bases: TGTGCCAGCAGTTTATCGGACCGGGAGCGGGACGAGCAGTACTTC. Encoded protein: CASSLSDRERDEQYF.

The rearrangement joins TRBV28 to TRBJ1-1; D is unresolved. CDR1 is MDHEN, CDR2 SYDVKM, per germline. V was trimmed by 6 bases and J by 5 bases, leaving 19 bases between them. The CDR3 totals 15 residues. This chain's CDR3 is CASSETGPGRTEAFF. The CDR3 bases are TGTGCCAGCAGCGAGACCGGCCCCGGGAGGACTGAAGCTTTCTTT.

This rearrangement joins TRBV12-3 or TRBV12-4 to TRBJ2-7, with no clear D. The CDR3 consists of 12 residues. Deletions cut 4 bases from V and 6 bases from J, with 10 bases between. The chain's CDR3 is CASSSRAREQYF. CDR3 sequence (DNA): TGTGCCAGCAGTTCAAGGGCGCGCGAGCAGTACTTC.

The chain combines TRBV12-3 or TRBV12-4 with TRBJ1-1; D is ambiguous. With 6 bases removed from V and 8 bases from J, the gap between germline ends came to 13 bases. This CDR3 has 12 amino acids. In DNA form, the CDR3 reads TGTGCCAGCAGCCAAGGACGGAGAGAAGCTTTCTTT. Translating it yields CASSQGRREAFF.

In its sample, this clone was seen once. The CDR3: CASSPAKETQYF. The CDR3 nucleotides read TGTGCCAGCTCACCAGCGAAAGAGACCCAGTACTTC. The chain recombines TRBV18 with TRBJ2-5; D is ambiguous. Trimming removed 2 bases at V and 3 bases at J, with 4 bases between. This CDR3 has 12 amino acids. Germline V gives CDR1 KGHSH, CDR2 LQKENI.

The V and J genes are TRBV10-3 and TRBJ2-5, with 7 positions matching TRBD1. The CDR3 contains 13 residues. Germline-derived CDR1 and CDR2 are ENHRY and SYGVKD. The ends lost 6 bases at V and 1 base at J; junction bases unmatched: 2. Here the CDR3 reads CAIRDRLQETQYF. The CDR3 DNA reads as TGTGCCATCAGGGACAGGCTCCAAGAGACCCAGTACTTC.

The chain is built from TRBV14 and TRBJ1-4; no clear D. Germline V gene sequence: CDR1 SGHDN, CDR2 FVKESK. V was pared by 6 bases and J by 7 bases, with 21 bases between. The CDR3 is made up of 16 amino acids. This chain's CDR3 is CASSHLNAEGREKLFF. The CDR3 DNA follows: TGTGCCAGCAGTCATCTTAACGCTGAAGGACGTGAAAAACTGTTTTTT.

The count of this clone is one. The chain is built from TRBV6-4 and TRBJ2-3; 8 bases are shared with TRBD2. With V trimmed by 4 bases and J by 3 bases, 3 bases remained unmatched. The CDR3 covers 14 residues. The germline V gene has CDR1 MRHNA and CDR2 SNTAGT. The CDR3, as DNA: TGTGCCAGCAGTGCGGGAGGGCCAACAGATACGCAGTATTTT. Protein product: CASSAGGPTDTQYF.

The gene calls are TRBV7-9 and TRBJ1-2; D not certain. The germline V gene has CDR1 SEHNR and CDR2 FQNEAQ (reference sequence). V was pared by 1 base and J by 4 bases, with 7 bases between. The CDR3 sequence is 13 residues long. CDR3 region: CASSLVQFYGYTF. The CDR3 DNA reads as TGTGCCAGCAGCTTAGTACAGTTCTATGGCTACACCTTC.

The V call is TRBV5-4, the J call TRBJ2-1; 10 bases map to TRBD1. The CDR3 is 14 residues long. The germline V gene encodes CDR1 SGHNT and CDR2 YYREEE (reference sequence). J gave up 9 bases and V 4 bases, and 7 bases lay outside the gene matches. The chain's CDR3 is CASSLWTGGSEQFF. In DNA, the CDR3 is TGTGCCAGCAGCCTATGGACAGGGGGAAGTGAGCAGTTCTTC.

This clone has a handful of counts. The chain is built from TRBV19 and TRBJ1-4, with TRBD1 matching over 7 bases. The V and J ends lost 7 bases and 6 bases, in that order; junction bases with no gene match: 8. CDR3 length equals 14 residues. In germline, CDR1 is LNHDA, CDR2 SQIVND (reference sequence). The CDR3 coding sequence is TGTGCCAGTACCCCCACAGGGGATTATGAAAAACTGTTTTTT. This sequence encodes CASTPTGDYEKLFF.

This chain joins TRBV2 and TRBJ1-1, with TRBD1 matching over 8 bases. The CDR3 runs 15 residues. The V segment lost 2 bases and the J segment 3 bases; nucleotides outside the gene matches: 5. Germline CDR1 and CDR2: SNHLY and FYNNEI. The CDR3 nucleotides are TGTGCCAGCAGTGAATACCCGGGACAGGACACTGAAGCTTTCTTT. Protein product: CASSEYPGQDTEAFF.

The chain combines TRBV7-3 with TRBJ2-5; 9 bases match TRBD2. The V gene's germline CDR1 is SGHTA and CDR2 FQGTGA. With V trimmed by 1 base and J by 2 bases, 5 bases remained unmatched. The CDR3 has 16 amino acids. CDR3 bases: TGTGCCAGCAGCTTAAATAGCGGGGGACCTCAAGAGACCCAGTACTTC. As protein: CASSLNSGGPQETQYF.

The genes are TRBV5-1 and TRBJ2-3, with no clear D. Germline V gene data show CDR1 as SGHRS and CDR2 as YFSETQ. V lost 0 bases and J lost 0, with 8 bases in between. The CDR3 runs 15 residues. The CDR3 bases are TGCGCCAGCAGCTTGGAGGCGGCGAGCACAGATACGCAGTATTTT. This gives the protein CASSLEAASTDTQYF.

The chain recombines TRBV7-8 with TRBJ1-6, with a tentative D call TRBD1 (5 bases). V lost 5 bases and J lost 6, with 11 bases in between. Germline V CDR1 and CDR2: SGHVS, FQNEAQ. The CDR3 consists of 14 residues. The CDR3 nucleotides are TGTGCCAGCAGCGCGAGGGACCTTAATTCACCCCTCCACTTT. Translating gives CASSARDLNSPLHF.

This rearrangement joins TRBV20-1 to TRBJ1-1; no reliable D call. Germline V lookup: CDR1 DFQATT, CDR2 SNEGSKA (reference sequence). With 6 bases removed from V and 4 bases from J, the gap between germline ends came to 9 bases. The CDR3 loop spans 11 amino acids. CDR3 protein: CSAGEITEAFF. For the CDR3, the DNA is TGCAGTGCCGGGGAAATCACTGAAGCTTTCTTT.

This chain uses TRBV29-1 with TRBJ1-2; D remains unclear. The V end was cut by 1 base, the J end by 5 bases, with 11 bases between. Germline V gene data show CDR1 as SQVTM and CDR2 as ANQGSEA. The CDR3 contains 13 residues. The CDR3 loop reads CSVEGGRRYGYTF. Written as DNA, the CDR3 is TGCAGCGTTGAAGGCGGGCGTCGGTATGGCTACACCTTC. Drawing the rest from reference TRBV29-1 and TRBJ1-2, the complete variable domain is SAVISQKPSRDICQRGTSLTIQCQVDSQVTMMFWYRQQPGQSLTLIATANQGSEATYESGFVIDKFPISRPNLTFSTLTVSNMSPEDSSIYLCSVEGGRRYGYTFGSGTRLTVV.

The chain uses TRBV27 and TRBJ2-3, with 12 bases matching TRBD2. J gave up 5 bases and V 4 bases, and 1 base lay outside the gene matches. The V gene's germline CDR1 is MNHEY and CDR2 SMNVEV (reference sequence). The CDR3 contains 14 residues. The CDR3 region has the DNA TGTGCCAGCAGTTCGGGACTAGCGGGAGATACGCAGTATTTT. It codes for CASSSGLAGDTQYF.

This clone is classed as medium-sized. The chain has TRBV6-5 and TRBJ2-2; D is undetermined. This CDR3 contains 15 residues. Looked up from germline, CDR1 is MNHEY and CDR2 is SVGAGI. With 7 bases removed from V and 4 bases from J, the gap between germline ends came to 16 bases. The CDR3 DNA reads as TGTGCCAGCAAAGTTGAGGCCCAGGCCACCGGGGAGCTGTTTTTT. Amino acids: CASKVEAQATGELFF.

The chain links TRBV12-1 to TRBJ2-7; the DNA was not compared with TRBD2, the D call given in the table. TRBV12-1 is termed a pseudogene. This CDR3 spans 20 amino acids. The CDR3 is CASSFAVAGGPIRFPYEQYF. CDR3 DNA: TGTGCCAGCAGCTTTGCGGTAGCGGGAGGGCCCATACGCTTTCCCTACGAGCAGTACTTC.

The chain has TRBV7-8 and TRBJ2-3; a possible D gene is TRBD2 (5 bases). V lost 5 bases to trimming and J lost 5 bases, with 11 bases between them. This CDR3 spans 13 amino acids. The germline gives CDR1 SGHVS, CDR2 FQNEAQ. CDR3 sequence (DNA): TGTGCCAGCAGCGAGGGTCGGGAAGATACGCAGTATTTT. Residues: CASSEGREDTQYF.

V gene TRBV4-1 combines with J gene TRBJ2-1; 7 bases align to TRBD2. This CDR3 region has 18 residues. J gave up 7 bases and V 2 bases, and 17 bases lay outside the gene matches. The germline V gene encodes CDR1 MGHRA and CDR2 YSYEKL. The CDR3 DNA reads as TGCGCCAGCAGCCAAATGTGGATGACTAGCCGAAAGCTGAATGAGCAGTTCTTC. Protein: CASSQMWMTSRKLNEQFF.

The chain recombines TRBV28 with TRBJ1-4; 9 bases are a match to TRBD1. There are 15 residues in the CDR3. The ends lost 4 bases at V and 7 bases at J; junction bases unmatched: 7. Per germline, CDR1 MDHEN and CDR2 SYDVKM. The CDR3 DNA reads as TGTGCCAGCAGTTCACAGGGGGCGCGTGCTGAAAAACTGTTTTTT. Translated, it gives CASSSQGARAEKLFF.

The chain has TRBV9 and TRBJ2-5; possibly TRBD1 or TRBD2 for D (6 bases each). The germline V gene encodes CDR1 SGDLS and CDR2 YYNGEE. The CDR3 has 14 residues. The V end lost 7 bases, the J end lost 5 bases, and 18 bases lay between the germline ends. CDR3 in amino acids: CASSLSWGAETQYF. In DNA form, the CDR3 reads TGTGCCAGCTCCCTATCGTGGGGGGCTGAGACCCAGTACTTC.